This TCR beta chain originates from a study of tumour-infiltrating T cells in Burkitt lymphoma. About the study: This cohort included all epidemiological subtypes of Burkitt lymphoma. Survival, overall and progression-free, tracked with productive clonality. Study observations and caveats: Public clonotypes, several, appeared across numerous Burkitt lymphoma patients.

In the case of this clone: Its specificity is not known.

Using immunoSEQ multiplex PCR, the repertoire was profiled, and TCRdb retains in-frame clones only, with some absent. This sample has several hundred clones, with less than 25% found just once. CDR3 length: 15 amino acids. Germline CDR1 SGHNT, CDR2 YYREEE (reference sequence). The V and J ends lost 4 bases and 0 bases respectively, with 11 bases between them. The chain recombines TRBV5-4 with TRBJ1-3; a possible D gene is TRBD1 (5 bases). The sequence came from a human donor with Burkitt lymphoma. The sequenced sample consisted of tumor tissue. The CDR3 DNA reads TGTGCCAGCAGCGCCGGGGGGAGCTCTGGAAACACCATATATTTT. Translated: CASSAGGSSGNTIYF.